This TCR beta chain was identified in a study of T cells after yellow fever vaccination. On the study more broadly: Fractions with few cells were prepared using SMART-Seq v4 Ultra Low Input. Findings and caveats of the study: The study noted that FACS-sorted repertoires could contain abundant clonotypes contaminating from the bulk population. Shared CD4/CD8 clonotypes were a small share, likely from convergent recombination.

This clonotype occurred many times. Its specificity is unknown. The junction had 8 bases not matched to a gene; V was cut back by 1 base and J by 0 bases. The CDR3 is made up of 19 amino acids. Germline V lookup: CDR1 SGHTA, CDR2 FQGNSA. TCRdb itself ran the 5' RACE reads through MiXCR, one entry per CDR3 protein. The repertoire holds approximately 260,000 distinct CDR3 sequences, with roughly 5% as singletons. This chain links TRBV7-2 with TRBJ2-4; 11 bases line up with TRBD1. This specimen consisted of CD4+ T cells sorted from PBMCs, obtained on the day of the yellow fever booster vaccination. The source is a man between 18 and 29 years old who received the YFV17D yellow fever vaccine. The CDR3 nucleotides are TGTGCCAGCAGCTTAGTGGGGACAGGGGGAACGCTAGCCAAAAACATTCAGTACTTC. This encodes CASSLVGTGGTLAKNIQYF.